The clone carrying this TCR beta chain has just a few counts. The antigen is not known. RNA served as the template for amplifying TCR beta CDR3 regions. First-round RT-PCR used HTBI primers; second-round multiplex PCR followed. TCRdb re-derived calls from the multiplex PCR reads in MiXCR, one entry per CDR3 protein. The sample comprises about 620,000 distinct CDR3 sequences, about a fifth of which are singletons, and roughly 6.9% rests with the top ten. Germline loops: CDR1 SGHRS, CDR2 YFSETQ. CDR3 size: 16 residues. The V gene lost 4 bases and the J gene lost 1 base, with 14 bases spanning the gap. This entry is derived from a study of Graves' ophthalmopathy and Graves' hyperthyroidism. Findings and limits, study-wide: Appearing in blood as well were most expanded thyroid clonotypes above 0.001 frequency.

This chain links TRBV5-1 with TRBJ2-2; D is uncertain. This sequence was found in a woman under 30 with stable Graves' hyperthyroidism. Some clones in this sample may be carry-over from other donors' samples. Sequenced material: peripheral blood. The CDR3 DNA is TGCGCCAGCAGCCCCGGACGTCTAATGAACACCGGGGAGCTGTTTTTT. Its translation: CASSPGRLMNTGELFF.